Below are 32 T cell receptor beta chains sequenced from a single sample in a study of T cells in women clearing cervical HPV infection. Method: immunoSEQ multiplex PCR; TCRdb's copy keeps in-frame clones and lacks some. The sample totals roughly 30,000 clones. The source material was blood buffy coat. These receptors were obtained from a woman aged 18 to 75 with a cervical HPV16 infection that either progressed to CIN3+ or cleared (not recorded which).

A remark on this clone: Read coverage stops 3 residues before the CDR3 terminus; the germline J gene supplies the remainder. Other DNA sequences in this sample translate to the same CDR3. J is TRBJ2-1 and V is TRBV5-1; TRBD2 matches 7 bases. The V gene's germline CDR1 is SGHRS and CDR2 YFSETQ. CDR3 length equals 15 residues. With 0 bases clipped from V and 3 bases from J, the junction kept 3 bases outside the gene matches. The part of the CDR3 DNA that was read is TGCGCCAGCAGCTTGGGGGCTAGCGGCTACAATGAG. Its translation is CASSLGASGYNE. The entire CDR3 sequence reads CASSLGASGYNEQFF.

As concerns this clone: The CDR3 end falls 3 residues outside the read, so it is completed with the germline J gene. The chain is built from TRBV11-2 and TRBJ2-7; 8 bases line up with TRBD2. CDR3 size: 14 residues. V shed 5 bases and J 6 bases; nucleotides not matched to a gene: 9. From germline, CDR1 is SGHAT and CDR2 FQNNGV. CDR3: CASSPVSGGSEQYF. The part of the CDR3 DNA that was read is TGTGCCAGCAGCCCGGTTTCGGGGGGGTCCGAG.

CDR3 bases read: TGTGCCAGCAGCTCCCAACCGACTAGCGCCGACGAG. Its translation: CASSSQPTSADE. The entire CDR3 is CASSSQPTSADEQYF. The genes are TRBV7-3 and TRBJ2-7, with 8 bases aligning to TRBD2. The CDR3 end falls 3 residues outside the read, so it is completed with the germline J gene. Germline assignment: CDR1 SGHTA and CDR2 FQGTGA. After removal of 4 bases from V and 5 bases from J, the junction contained 10 bases not matched to a gene. This CDR3 region has 15 residues. Full variable domain (outside the CDR3, taken from reference TRBV7-3 and TRBJ2-7): GAGVSQTPSNKVTEKGKYVELRCDPISGHTALYWYRQSLGQGPEFLIYFQGTGAADDSGLPNDRFFAVRPEGSVSTLKIQRTERGDSAVYLCASSSQPTSADEQYFGPGTRLTVT.

On this clone: The sequenced fragment ends 3 residues before the CDR3 boundary, so the rest is inferred from the germline J gene. The rearrangement uses TRBV28 and TRBJ2-5, with 9 bases identical to TRBD2. Trimming at V came to 7 bases and at J to 5 bases, leaving 8 bases not matched to a gene. This CDR3 contains 14 residues. Germline V gene data show CDR1 as MDHEN and CDR2 as SYDVKM. The CDR3 DNA, read in part, is TGTGCCAGCACTCCGGGACTAGCAAGGGAGACC. Amino acids: CASTPGLARET. The entire CDR3 reads CASTPGLARETQYF.

Of note for this clone: The sequence runs out 3 residues before the end of the CDR3; the remainder is reconstructed from the germline J gene. The chain has TRBV6-1 and TRBJ1-5; 8 bases agree with TRBD1. Per germline, CDR1 MNHNS and CDR2 SASEGT. This CDR3 has 16 residues. Losses at the gene ends were 3 bases for V and 5 bases for J; bases not matched to a gene: 9. CDR3 DNA (partial): TGTGCCAGCAGTGAGGCAGACAGGGGCTGGGATCAGCCC. It encodes CASSEADRGWDQP. The entire CDR3 is CASSEADRGWDQPQHF.

CDR3 DNA (partial): TGTGCCAGTGAACAGGGGAAAGGATTAATTCAGCCG. Its translation is CASEQGKGLIQP. In full, the CDR3 reads CASEQGKGLIQPQYF. This chain links TRBV19 with TRBJ2-3; 7 nucleotides align to TRBD1. The read halts 3 residues ahead of the CDR3 end, with the missing end drawn from the germline J gene. CDR1 and CDR2 from the germline V gene are LNHDA and SQIVND (reference sequence). This CDR3 has 15 residues.

Concerning this clone itself: From the germline J gene comes the end of the CDR3, since the read stops 3 residues before it. V and J are TRBV14 and TRBJ1-5; 7 bases map to TRBD1. V lost 0 bases to trimming and J lost 0 bases; unmatched junction nucleotides: 8. There are 18 residues in the CDR3. In germline, CDR1 is SGHDN, CDR2 FVKESK. The CDR3 loop reads CASSQDHGTDDSNQPQHF. The part of the CDR3 DNA that was read is TGTGCCAGCAGCCAAGATCACGGGACAGATGATAGCAATCAGCCC.

As concerns this clone: Germline is not matched at one junction end, which may reflect a read error. From the germline J gene comes the end of the CDR3, since the read stops 3 residues before it. The chain recombines TRBV7-7 with TRBJ2-2, with 14 bases identical to TRBD2. CDR1 and CDR2 (germline): SSHAT, FNYEAQ (reference sequence). The CDR3 spans 18 residues. The CDR3 protein is CASSPGTSGRGGTGELFF. Incomplete CDR3 DNA: TGTGCTAGCAGCCCCGGGACTAGCGGGAGAGGCGGCACCGGGGAG.

A remark on this clone: The CDR3 goes on 3 residues after the read ends, and that part is filled in from the germline J gene. The V and J genes are TRBV7-9 and TRBJ2-2, with 7 bases identical to TRBD2. Germline V gene lookup returns CDR1 SEHNR and CDR2 FQNEAQ (reference sequence). The CDR3 is made up of 15 amino acids. The CDR3 DNA, read in part, is TGTGCCAGCAGCCGTGGGGGGGAGTTTTATGAAAAG. Translated: CASSRGGEFYEK. The CDR3 in full is CASSRGGEFYEKLFF.

Note on this clone: The read stops 3 residues short of the end of the CDR3; the missing end is completed from the germline J gene. The chain couples TRBV4-2 to TRBJ2-1; possible D gene TRBD1, 5 bases. The V end lost 0 bases, the J end lost 9 bases, and 18 bases lay between the germline ends. Germline V gene sequence: CDR1 LGHNA, CDR2 YNFKEQ. CDR3 size: 16 residues. The CDR3 DNA, read in part, is TGTGCCAGCAGCCAAGATGTCCAGGGTACTTCGGGTGAG. It codes for CASSQDVQGTSGE. The full-length CDR3 reads as CASSQDVQGTSGEQFF.

Concerning this clone itself: Read coverage stops 3 residues before the CDR3 terminus; the germline J gene supplies the remainder. V usage is TRBV12-3 or TRBV12-4 and J usage is TRBJ2-1, with TRBD1 matching over 12 bases. V shed 6 bases, J shed 1 base, and the junction held 10 bases outside the gene matches. This CDR3 is 18 amino acids long. The covered CDR3 bases are TGTGCCAGCAGCTCAACCTGGGGACAGGGGGCGTCCTACAATGAG. Its protein is CASSSTWGQGASYNE. The whole CDR3 reads CASSSTWGQGASYNEQFF.

With regard to this clone: The read halts 3 residues ahead of the CDR3 end, with the missing end drawn from the germline J gene. The rearrangement joins TRBV29-1 to TRBJ1-3; D is uncertain. Germline assignment: CDR1 SQVTM and CDR2 ANQGSEA. The CDR3 loop spans 14 amino acids. The V gene lost 6 bases and the J gene lost 0 bases, with 12 bases spanning the gap. CDR3 bases read: TGCAGCGTACTACCGGGGAGCTCTGGAAACACC. It specifies CSVLPGSSGNT. The CDR3 in its entirety is CSVLPGSSGNTIYF.

For this clone: The read ends 3 residues before the CDR3 terminus; that terminus is restored from the germline J gene. The V and J genes are TRBV19 and TRBJ1-1; possible D gene TRBD1, 5 bases. CDR1 is LNHDA, CDR2 SQIVND, per germline (reference sequence). CDR3 size: 14 residues. Trimming removed 6 bases at V and 5 bases at J, with 16 bases between. The sequenced part of the CDR3 DNA is TGTGCCAGTAGGCTCCAGGGTTTTGGTACTGAA. It specifies CASRLQGFGTE. From start to end, the CDR3 is CASRLQGFGTEAFF.

Details on this clone: Coverage ceases 3 residues before the CDR3 finishes, and the germline J gene fills in the end. The chain uses TRBV7-9 and TRBJ1-1, with a possible D match to TRBD1 (6 bases). The CDR3 extends over 15 amino acids. The V gene lost 6 bases and the J gene lost 2 bases, with 16 bases spanning the gap. Looked up from germline, CDR1 is SEHNR and CDR2 is FQNEAQ (reference sequence). This CDR3 reads CASSSQGLSNTEAFF. The part of the CDR3 DNA that was read is TGTGCCAGCAGTTCACAGGGTTTATCTAACACTGAA.

This CDR3 is CAGPYEQYF. CDR3 bases read: TGTGCCGGGCCCTACGAG. The V call is TRBV5-3, the J call TRBJ2-7, with D uncertain. The CDR3 end is not reached by the read, which stops 3 residues before it; the germline J gene fills it in. TRBV5-3 is an ORF, with its function uncertain. Trimming cost V 10 bases and J 2 bases, with 4 bases left between them. The CDR3 runs to 9 residues.

Remarks on this clone: The DNA ends 3 residues before the CDR3 does, and the rest of the CDR3 is filled in from the germline J gene. The chain employs TRBV6-2 or TRBV6-3 and TRBJ2-5; the D gene is possibly TRBD1 (5 bases). CDR1 MNHEY and CDR2 SVGEGT come from the germline V gene. The CDR3 has 14 amino acids. Trimming shortened V by 8 bases and J by 5 bases, and 18 bases separated the two germline ends. The CDR3 spells CASRPYRPGETQYF. The covered CDR3 bases are TGTGCCAGCCGACCTTACAGGCCAGGGGAGACC.

For this clone: The CDR3 extends 3 residues past the end of the read, so its final part is completed from the germline J gene. The V call is TRBV19, the J call TRBJ1-5; TRBD1 might be the D (5 bases). This CDR3 is 15 amino acids long. Trimming shortened V by 0 bases and J by 4 bases, and 10 bases separated the two germline ends. Germline loops: CDR1 LNHDA, CDR2 SQIVND (reference sequence). Partial CDR3 DNA: TGTGCCAGTAGTATAGACAGGGCAAGGAATCAGCCC. Translation gives CASSIDRARNQP. The full CDR3 protein is CASSIDRARNQPQHF.

Notes on this clone: With the read ending 3 residues before the CDR3 end, the germline J gene is used to fill in that end. The genes are TRBV20-1 and TRBJ2-1; 7 positions match TRBD2. Trimming took 1 base from V and 2 from J; bases not matched to a gene: 2. The length of the CDR3 is 14 residues. Germline values: CDR1 DFQATT, CDR2 SNEGSKA (reference sequence). The CDR3 bases that were read are TGCAGTGCTAGAGCTAGCGGAACCTACAATGAG. Its protein is CSARASGTYNE. In full, the CDR3 reads CSARASGTYNEQFF.

As to this clone: The CDR3 end lies 3 residues beyond the end of the read and is filled in from the germline J gene. The chain recombines TRBV6-2 or TRBV6-3 with TRBJ2-1, with D possibly being TRBD2 (6 bases). The CDR3 is 13 amino acids. V was shortened by 7 bases and J by 4 bases, with 11 bases between the two germline ends. CDR1 is MNHEY and CDR2 is SVGEGT in the germline V gene. The DNA read from the CDR3 is TGTGCCAGCACCTCACGGGGGTACAATGAG. Translation: CASTSRGYNE. From start to end, the CDR3 is CASTSRGYNEQFF.

On this clone itself: The read ends 3 residues before the CDR3 terminus; that terminus is restored from the germline J gene. The chain joins TRBV5-1 to TRBJ1-1, with 9 bases fitting TRBD1. The ends lost 2 bases at V and 3 bases at J; junction bases unmatched: 5. The CDR3 length is 15 residues. From germline, CDR1 is SGHRS and CDR2 YFSETQ. The DNA read from the CDR3 is TGCGCCAGCAGCTTAACAGGGGGCGCGGACACTGAA. Translating it yields CASSLTGGADTE. The CDR3, in full, reads CASSLTGGADTEAFF.

Regarding this clone: The CDR3 is cut off 3 residues early in the read; its end comes from the germline J gene. The chain has TRBV5-1 and TRBJ2-5, with TRBD2 as a possible D gene (6 bases). Trimming shortened V by 2 bases and J by 2 bases, and 16 bases separated the two germline ends. This CDR3 region has 16 residues. Germline V gene data show CDR1 as SGHRS and CDR2 as YFSETQ. CDR3 sequence: CASSFAGSSGQETQYF. Incomplete CDR3 DNA: TGCGCCAGCAGCTTTGCGGGGAGTTCGGGGCAAGAGACC. Combining the CDR3 with reference TRBV5-1 and TRBJ2-5 gives the whole variable domain KAGVTQTPRYLIKTRGQQVTLSCSPISGHRSVSWYQQTPGQGLQFLFEYFSETQRNKGNFPGRFSGRQFSNSRSEMNVSTLELGDSALYLCASSFAGSSGQETQYFGPGTRLLVL.

A word on this clone: Coverage ceases 3 residues before the CDR3 finishes, and the germline J gene fills in the end. This chain joins TRBV7-9 and TRBJ2-3; the D gene is possibly TRBD1 (6 bases). Looked up from germline, CDR1 is SEHNR and CDR2 is FQNEAQ (reference sequence). There are 15 residues in the CDR3. CDR3 sequence reads: CASSLARQVQEAQYF. CDR3 bases read: TGTGCCAGCAGCTTAGCCCGACAGGTCCAAGAGGCG.

A note on this clone: The CDR3 goes on 3 residues after the read ends, and that part is filled in from the germline J gene. The chain recombines TRBV30 with TRBJ2-2, with 9 bases identical to TRBD1. Germline values: CDR1 GTSNPN, CDR2 SVGIG (reference sequence). CDR3 length equals 13 residues. The CDR3 region is CAWQGQGNSPLFF. CDR3 bases read: TGTGCCTGGCAGGGACAGGGTAATTCACCG.

A word on this clone: The CDR3 end lies 3 residues beyond the end of the read and is filled in from the germline J gene. The chain employs TRBV20-1 and TRBJ2-1, with 8 bases identical to TRBD2. Germline CDR1 and CDR2: DFQATT and SNEGSKA (reference sequence). There are 13 residues in the CDR3. The trim removed 5 bases at V and 9 bases at J, leaving 9 bases unmatched. The covered CDR3 bases are TGCAGTGCTCCGGGACTAGTTGGGTCTGAG. Its translation: CSAPGLVGSE. The entire CDR3 sequence reads CSAPGLVGSEQFF.

Regarding this clone: The read terminates 3 residues before the CDR3 end, so the remaining end is supplied by the germline J gene. V is TRBV20-1 and J is TRBJ2-5, with 7 bases identical to TRBD1. Germline V gives CDR1 DFQATT, CDR2 SNEGSKA (reference sequence). The trim removed 0 bases at V and 4 bases at J, leaving 17 bases unmatched. This CDR3 spans 18 amino acids. The CDR3 region is CSARDPSRRLSGGETQYF. Incomplete CDR3 DNA: TGCAGTGCTAGAGATCCGTCTCGGCGACTTTCAGGGGGAGAGACC.

A word on this clone: The sequenced fragment ends 3 residues before the CDR3 boundary, so the rest is inferred from the germline J gene. The V and J genes are TRBV2 and TRBJ2-1, with D unresolved. Trimming stripped 8 bases from V and 7 bases from J, with 18 bases between. Looked up from germline, CDR1 is SNHLY and CDR2 is FYNNEI. The CDR3 spans 14 residues. The CDR3 DNA, read in part, is TGTGCCAGCCATACGGTAGCCAATATTAATGAG. Protein sequence: CASHTVANINE. The whole CDR3 sequence is CASHTVANINEQFF.

A word on this clone: Read sequence stops 3 residues before the CDR3 end, and the germline J gene provides the missing end. The chain combines TRBV10-3 with TRBJ2-3, with unresolved D. Germline CDR1 reads ENHRY; CDR2 reads SYGVKD. The CDR3 length is 16 residues. Trimming removed 5 bases from V and 2 bases from J, with 17 bases in between. The CDR3 reads CAISLNRSPNTDTQYF. The part of the CDR3 DNA that was read is TGTGCCATCAGTTTAAACCGATCACCTAACACAGATACG.

Turning to this clone: The read ends 3 residues before the CDR3 terminus; that terminus is restored from the germline J gene. This rearrangement joins TRBV20-1 to TRBJ2-7; 10 bases match TRBD2. Losses at the gene ends were 5 bases for V and 3 bases for J; bases not matched to a gene: 1. Germline V gene lookup returns CDR1 DFQATT and CDR2 SNEGSKA (reference sequence). This CDR3 is built from 12 residues. Incomplete CDR3 DNA: TGCAGTGCTTCTAGCGGGAGCTACGAG. The encoded protein is CSASSGSYE. The entire CDR3 reads CSASSGSYEQYF.

In regard to this clone: The DNA ends 3 residues before the CDR3 does, and the rest of the CDR3 is filled in from the germline J gene. The chain couples TRBV30 to TRBJ1-1, with a possible D match to TRBD1 (5 bases). V lost 3 bases to trimming and J lost 6 bases, with 17 bases between them. The CDR3 has 14 amino acids. In germline, CDR1 is GTSNPN, CDR2 SVGIG (reference sequence). CDR3 in amino acids: CAWSLRGGDSEAFF. The covered CDR3 bases are TGTGCCTGGAGCCTACGGGGCGGGGATTCTGAA.

For this clone: The read ends 3 residues shy of where the CDR3 ends; the end is completed using the germline J gene. V usage is TRBV5-6 and J usage is TRBJ2-7, with D tentatively TRBD1 or TRBD2 (6 bases each). Germline CDR1 reads SGHDT; CDR2 reads YYEEEE. The V end was cut by 5 bases, the J end by 6 bases, with 15 bases between. The CDR3 length is 13 residues. CDR3: CASSLIRGGEQYF. CDR3 DNA, as far as it was read: TGTGCCAGCAGTTTAATCAGGGGAGGCGAG.

With respect to this clone: The read ends 3 residues before the CDR3 terminus; that terminus is restored from the germline J gene. The J gene is TRBJ1-5, the V gene TRBV6-1; 7 nucleotides line up with TRBD1. The germline V gene has CDR1 MNHNS and CDR2 SASEGT. Germline trimming cut 3 bases from V and 5 bases from J; bases unmatched to any gene: 10. The CDR3 has 16 amino acids. The CDR3 loop is CASSELRGRRDQPQHF. The CDR3 DNA, read in part, is TGTGCCAGCAGTGAGTTAAGGGGGCGGCGGGATCAGCCC.

About this clone itself: The sequenced fragment ends 3 residues before the CDR3 boundary, so the rest is inferred from the germline J gene. The chain couples TRBV19 to TRBJ1-2, with D perhaps TRBD1 (5 bases). This CDR3 spans 16 amino acids. Germline lookup yields CDR1 LNHDA and CDR2 SQIVND (reference sequence). The CDR3 reads CASSMVTWGSYNDYTF. The DNA read from the CDR3 is TGTGCCAGTAGTATGGTAACCTGGGGCTCCTACAATGAC.